This paragraph covers one TCR beta chain sequence. Its target is unknown. These data belong to a study of OX40 agonist ivuxolimab in advanced cancers. Across the study: The patients' treatment was ivuxolimab, an agonistic anti-OX40 (CD134) antibody.

Blood was sampled at baseline, cycle 4 day 1, and cycle 7 day 1. Study results and caveats: Circulating CD4+ and CD8+ T cells showed clonal expansion by week 6 at 0.1 to 3.0 mg/kg. Antigen specificity was not determined for the expanded peripheral T cells.

CDR3 length: 14 residues. V lost 3 bases to trimming and J lost 8 bases, with 13 bases between them. CDR1 KGHSH and CDR2 LQKENI come from the germline V gene. Profiled with immunoSEQ multiplex PCR; TCRdb holds only in-frame clones, not every one. The data show 40,000 to 55,000 clones, with 80% seen just once and around 9.3% held by the top ten. Here the sequenced sample was CD4+ or CD8+ T cells sorted from blood, taken in a trial of the OX40 agonist ivuxolimab. This clonotype was obtained from an adult with an advanced solid tumor such as melanoma, head and neck, liver or kidney cancer. The chain uses TRBV18 and TRBJ2-2; D is possibly TRBD1 or TRBD2 (5 bases each). The CDR3: CASSPGTGGGELFF. The CDR3 DNA follows: TGTGCCAGCTCACCCGGGACCGGCGGGGGGGAGCTGTTTTTT.